The 15 T cell receptor beta chains below come from one sample, sequenced in a study of T cell responses to AZD1222 COVID-19 vaccine. The protocol was immunoSEQ multiplex PCR, while the TCRdb copy is restricted to in-frame clones and leaves out a portion. The sample has about 130,000 clones, roughly 87% seen once; the top ten hold around 1.6%. The sequences come from peripheral blood, collected on day 0 of AZD1222 vaccination. The source of these receptors is an adult in good health.

This clone was found many times. The chain joins TRBV15 to TRBJ1-2; the D gene is possibly TRBD1 (5 bases). V dropped 8 bases and J dropped 3 bases, with 16 bases sitting between them. Germline assignment: CDR1 LNHNV and CDR2 YYDKDF (reference sequence). The CDR3 loop spans 14 amino acids. CDR3 amino acids: CATSRDGQYYGYTF. In nucleotides, the CDR3 is TGTGCCACCTCCAGGGACGGCCAATACTATGGCTACACCTTC.

This clone was observed a handful of times. This chain connects TRBV9 to TRBJ2-2; D gene unclear. Germline V lookup: CDR1 SGDLS, CDR2 YYNGEE. V lost 6 bases and J 1 base, leaving 4 bases between the germline ends. This CDR3 region has 12 residues. This CDR3 is CASMGNTGELFF. The CDR3 bases are TGTGCCAGCATGGGGAACACCGGGGAGCTGTTTTTT.

The rearrangement joins TRBV29-1 to TRBJ2-5, with 8 bases matching TRBD1. J gave up 8 bases and V 6 bases, and 8 bases lay outside the gene matches. Germline loops: CDR1 SQVTM, CDR2 ANQGSEA. There are 12 residues in the CDR3. CDR3 protein: CSVRTGPQTQYF. In DNA form, the CDR3 reads TGCAGCGTCCGGACAGGGCCCCAAACCCAGTACTTC.

The chain has TRBV5-1 and TRBJ2-5, with TRBD2 matching over 11 bases. With V trimmed by 4 bases and J by 3 bases, 8 bases remained unmatched. Per germline, CDR1 SGHRS and CDR2 YFSETQ. The CDR3 sequence is 16 residues long. As DNA, the CDR3 is TGCGCCAGCAGCCTCGGGCATAGCGGGGGGGAAGAGACCCAGTACTTC. This sequence encodes CASSLGHSGGEETQYF.

The chain joins TRBV6-5 to TRBJ1-2, with TRBD1 identical over 7 bases. Germline V gene lookup returns CDR1 MNHEY and CDR2 SVGAGI. The CDR3 consists of 16 residues. Losses at the gene ends were 4 bases for V and 0 bases for J; bases not matched to a gene: 8. CDR3 nucleotide sequence: TGTGCCAGCAGTTCCTGGGGGACAGAAGCTAACTATGGCTACACCTTC. It encodes CASSSWGTEANYGYTF.

This clone was observed a few times. The chain carries TRBV6-5 and TRBJ1-3; D is ambiguous. CDR1 is MNHEY and CDR2 is SVGAGI in the germline V gene. CDR3 length: 14 amino acids. The V and J ends lost 2 bases and 1 base respectively, with 6 bases between them. The CDR3: CASSYDGSGNTIYF. In DNA, the CDR3 is TGTGCCAGCAGTTACGATGGTTCTGGAAACACCATATATTTT.

This chain uses TRBV28 with TRBJ2-7; TRBD1 might be the D (5 bases). The CDR3 totals 15 residues. CDR1 is MDHEN, CDR2 SYDVKM, per germline. Trimming stripped 0 bases from V and 4 bases from J, with 13 bases between. CDR3 sequence (DNA): TGTGCCAGCAGTTTATGGAAAGGGGCCGGGTACGAGCAGTACTTC. It yields the protein CASSLWKGAGYEQYF. Full variable domain (rest looked up from reference TRBV28 and TRBJ2-7): DVKVTQSSRYLVKRTGEKVFLECVQDMDHENMFWYRQDPGLGLRLIYFSYDVKMKEKGDIPEGYSVSREKKERFSLILESASTNQTSMYLCASSLWKGAGYEQYFGPGTRLTVT.

The V and J genes are TRBV4-1 and TRBJ2-7; D is perhaps TRBD1 (5 bases). The length of the CDR3 is 15 residues. Germline CDR1 is MGHRA and CDR2 is YSYEKL. Trimming took 1 base from V and 0 from J, leaving 10 bases between them. This CDR3 is CASSQVRGSSYEQYF. The DNA for the CDR3 is TGCGCCAGCAGCCAAGTAAGGGGCAGCTCCTACGAGCAGTACTTC.

This clone was observed a handful of times. This rearrangement joins TRBV5-1 to TRBJ2-7; 9 nucleotides align to TRBD1. The CDR3 is 13 residues long. Germline CDR1 and CDR2: SGHRS and YFSETQ. V trimming: 7 bases; J trimming: 4 bases; junction bases outside the gene matches: 6. The CDR3 region is CASGGTGNYEQYF. DNA of the CDR3: TGCGCCAGCGGAGGGACAGGGAATTACGAGCAGTACTTC.

This clone was detected only once. The chain employs TRBV6-2 or TRBV6-3 and TRBJ1-4, with D unclear. Germline values: CDR1 MNHEY, CDR2 SVGEGT. The CDR3 spans 16 residues. With 2 bases removed from V and 8 bases from J, the gap between germline ends came to 18 bases. The CDR3 DNA follows: TGTGCCAGCAGTTACCCCGGCCCCACGAAGCAAGAAAAACTGTTTTTT. As protein: CASSYPGPTKQEKLFF.

The J gene is TRBJ1-1, the V gene TRBV18; weak D call: TRBD1 (5 bases). From germline, CDR1 is KGHSH and CDR2 LQKENI. Trimming took 2 bases from V and 4 from J, leaving 8 bases between them. The CDR3 consists of 13 residues. In nucleotides, the CDR3 is TGTGCCAGCTCACCAAGGGGCGTCACTGAAGCTTTCTTT. Its translation: CASSPRGVTEAFF.

The genes are TRBV5-1 and TRBJ1-2; D is uncertain. Trimming shortened V by 5 bases and J by 0 bases, and 5 bases separated the two germline ends. The CDR3 totals 12 residues. Per the germline V gene, CDR1 is SGHRS and CDR2 is YFSETQ. This chain's CDR3 is CASRTSNYGYTF. The CDR3, as DNA: TGCGCCAGCAGGACTTCTAACTATGGCTACACCTTC.

The V gene is TRBV7-9, the J gene TRBJ2-7, with D possibly matching TRBD1 (6 bases). This CDR3 is 13 amino acids long. Germline V gene lookup returns CDR1 SEHNR and CDR2 FQNEAQ (reference sequence). V was trimmed by 4 bases and J by 5 bases, leaving 12 bases between them. The DNA of the CDR3 is TGTGCCAGCAGCTCCAGACAGGTCCACGAGCAGTACTTC. This gives the protein CASSSRQVHEQYF.

For the CDR3, the DNA is TGTGCCAGCAGTTACCGCCCGGGGCCCCCTAAGAATGAGCAGTTCTTC. This translates into CASSYRPGPPKNEQFF. The chain carries TRBV6-2 or TRBV6-3 and TRBJ2-1; D may match TRBD1 or TRBD2 (5 bases each). There are 16 residues in the CDR3. Germline CDR1 and CDR2: MNHEY and SVGEGT. V was shortened by 2 bases and J by 7 bases, with 18 bases between the two germline ends.

This clone was recorded once. The chain combines TRBV18 with TRBJ2-7; 12 nucleotides match TRBD1. This CDR3 contains 15 residues. The germline gives CDR1 KGHSH, CDR2 LQKENI. V gave up 1 base and J gave up 5 bases; unmatched junction bases: 3. The CDR3 DNA reads as TGTGCCAGCTCACCACGGGGACAGGGGGCCAACGAGCAGTACTTC. This gives the protein CASSPRGQGANEQYF.